This record concerns one TCR beta chain sequence. In the study's own analysis: Using reference gene primer amplification, nucleated cell counts were estimated. Profiling relied on immunoSEQ multiplex PCR, and the TCRdb table lists in-frame clones only, not all of them. From that table come the V and J calls and clone size; the DNA was used to work out D and trimming. The sample carries around 390,000 clones, 85% to 90% recorded once. The sample originates from a study of blood T cell repertoires in COVID-19. With 5 bases removed from V and 0 bases from J, the gap between germline ends came to 8 bases. The CDR3 runs to 13 residues.

This clonotype was obtained from a woman in her forties or fifties who had recovered from COVID-19. The sequenced sample consisted of PBMCs or T cells enriched from blood (not recorded which). The rearrangement uses TRBV12-3 or TRBV12-4 and TRBJ2-7, with D tentatively TRBD1 (5 bases). CDR3 coding DNA: TGTGCCAGCAGTCGGACATCCTCCTACGAGCAGTACTTC. As protein: CASSRTSSYEQYF.